The T cell receptor beta chain described here comes from a study of cytomegalovirus exposure and HLA in healthy donors. This clone was counted between two and nine times. Its target is unknown. The CDR3 runs 14 residues. Germline V gives CDR1 SGHTA, CDR2 FQGNSA. V dropped 2 bases and J dropped 2 bases, with 8 bases sitting between them. Overall study results and limits: V- and J-gene trimming of TCR beta was linked (in a later analysis) to a missense DCLRE1C variant. Later work found that TCR association rates differed between HLA loci; DRB1 had the most and HLA-C the fewest. The CMV antigen specificity of a few CMV-associated chains was confirmed through in vitro analysis.

PCR was performed using 60 Vbeta and 13 Jbeta primers. Produced via immunoSEQ multiplex PCR; TCRdb's table is partial and in-frame only. The sample lists approximately 150,000 clones, roughly 77% occurring once. The chain carries TRBV7-2 and TRBJ2-3, with a possible D match to TRBD1 (5 bases). Sequencing input: PBMCs. The origin of this receptor is a woman aged 40 to 50 in good health and CMV-seropositive. CDR3 DNA: TGTGCCAGCAGCTTATTAGGGGACACAGATACGCAGTATTTT. Amino acids: CASSLLGDTDTQYF.